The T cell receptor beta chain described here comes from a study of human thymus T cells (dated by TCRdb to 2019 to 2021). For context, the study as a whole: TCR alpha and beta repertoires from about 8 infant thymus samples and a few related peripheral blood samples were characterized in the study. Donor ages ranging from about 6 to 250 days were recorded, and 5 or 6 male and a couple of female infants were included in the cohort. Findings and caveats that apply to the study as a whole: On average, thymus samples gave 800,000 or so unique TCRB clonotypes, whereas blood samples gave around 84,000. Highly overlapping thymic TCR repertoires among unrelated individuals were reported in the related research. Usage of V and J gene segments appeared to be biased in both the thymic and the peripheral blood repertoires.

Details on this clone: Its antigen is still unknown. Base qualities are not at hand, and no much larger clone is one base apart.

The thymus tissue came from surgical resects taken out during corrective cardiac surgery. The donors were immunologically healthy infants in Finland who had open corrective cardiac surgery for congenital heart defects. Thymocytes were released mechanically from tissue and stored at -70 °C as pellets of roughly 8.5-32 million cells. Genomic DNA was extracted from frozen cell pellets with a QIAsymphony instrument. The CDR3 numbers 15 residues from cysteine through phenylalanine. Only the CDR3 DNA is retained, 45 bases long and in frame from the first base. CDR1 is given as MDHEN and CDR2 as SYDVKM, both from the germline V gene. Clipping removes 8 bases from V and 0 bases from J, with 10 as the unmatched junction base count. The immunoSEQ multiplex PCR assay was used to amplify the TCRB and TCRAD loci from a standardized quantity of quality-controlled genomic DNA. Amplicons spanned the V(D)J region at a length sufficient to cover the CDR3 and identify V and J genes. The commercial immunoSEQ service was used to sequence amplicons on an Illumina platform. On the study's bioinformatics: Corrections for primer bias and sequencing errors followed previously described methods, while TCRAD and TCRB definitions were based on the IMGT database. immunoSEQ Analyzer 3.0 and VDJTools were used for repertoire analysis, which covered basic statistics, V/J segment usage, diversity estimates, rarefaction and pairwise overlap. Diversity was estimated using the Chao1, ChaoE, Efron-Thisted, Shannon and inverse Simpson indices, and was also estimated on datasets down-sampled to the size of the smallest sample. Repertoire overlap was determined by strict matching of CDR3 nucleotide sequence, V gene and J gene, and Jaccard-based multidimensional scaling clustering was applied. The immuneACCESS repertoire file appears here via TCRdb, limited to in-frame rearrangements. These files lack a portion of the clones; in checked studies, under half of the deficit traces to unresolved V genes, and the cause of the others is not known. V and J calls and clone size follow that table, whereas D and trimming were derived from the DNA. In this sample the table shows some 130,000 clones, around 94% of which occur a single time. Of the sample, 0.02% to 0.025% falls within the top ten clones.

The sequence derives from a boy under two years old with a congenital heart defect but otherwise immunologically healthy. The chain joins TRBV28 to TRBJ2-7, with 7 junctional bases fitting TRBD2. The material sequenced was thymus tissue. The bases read TGTGCCAGCCAGGAGACGGGACTAAGCTCCTACGAGCAGTACTTC. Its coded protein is CASQETGLSSYEQYF.